This TCR beta chain was identified in a study of shared clonotypes between healthy human individuals (dated by TCRdb to 2018 to 2020). In terms of the full investigation: The cohort included three men and a couple of women between 18 and 49 years of age. For each donor, three plates each were used for CD4 naive and CD4 memory, two plates were used for CD8 naive, and one plate was used for CD8 memory. To estimate repertoire size and how much clonotype sharing occurs between individuals, the study deeply sequenced the blood TCR repertoires of several healthy adults. Different laboratories and diverse techniques were used to prepare libraries and sequence TCR repertoires, to increase sequencing depth and limit assay-specific biases. Each donor's leukapheresis produced roughly between about 0.9 and 9.5 billion PBMCs.

Using the deep immunoSEQ assay, multiplex PCR amplified TCR CDR3 regions from genomic DNA. Extracted genomic DNA from each cell subset was distributed evenly across all wells of several immunoSEQ 96-well plates, and each plate was treated as a replicate. Each replicate PCR for sorted subsets received around 210 ng genomic DNA, equal to roughly 30,000 T cell genomes. Purified libraries were measured with a Qubit 3.0 fluorometer, size-checked on a Bioanalyzer 2100, and measured again with the KAPA Library Quantification kit. A separate single-read 150-cycle Illumina NextSeq 550 flow cell was used to sequence each immunoSEQ 96-well plate. On the study's bioinformatics: The immunoSEQ output contained only junctional sequences without quality scores, so filtering could not match that applied to full-length reads. Sequences were annotated with PyIR, a Python wrapper for IgBLAST v1.9, and V/J genes and CDR3 were assigned using IMGT germline references. Any read was removed if the V/J assignment was weak (E-value above 1e-6), the CDR3 was missing, or the read contained stop codons, out-of-frame junctions, or ambiguous translated residues. A V3J clonotype was defined by an identical inferred V gene, J gene, and CDR3 amino acid sequence. Percentage overlap between repertoires was calculated by dividing the number of shared unique clonotypes by the size of the smaller repertoire. Richness of each repertoire was evaluated using RTK rarefaction, the Chao1 estimator, and Recon v2.1 estimates of unobserved clonotypes. OLGA was used to compute generation probabilities for all TCRbeta clonotypes that the gDNA method yielded from a few donors. TCRdb holds this immuneACCESS table with in-frame rearrangements only. Some clones are missing; in checked studies, unresolved V genes explain under half, and the rest has no known cause. V, J and clone size are those of that table, while D and trimming were read from the DNA. Within this sample are about 2.2 million clones, with 93% of them counted one time only. About 1.7% of the sample comes from the top ten.

Beyond this particular receptor, the publication reports: Naive subsets generally had larger estimated clonotype richness than memory subsets did. Roughly 5.2% of naive CD4, roughly 3.5% of naive CD8, roughly 2.4% of memory CD4, and 0.35% to 0.4% of memory CD8 clonotypes were shared across several donors. Because the study included only a small number of donors, the genetic and exposure-history diversity represented was limited. Pairwise subsampling led to the expectation that sequencing depth would affect the degree of clonotype sharing among donors. Sampling was restricted to blood, and TCR repertoires in tissues likely differ from the TCR repertoires found in blood. Compared with non-shared clonotypes, clonotypes shared by all four sorted-subset donors had higher generation probabilities. Even with the large sequencing depth, rarefaction of the sorted-subset datasets indicated that sequencing was incomplete.

Including the terminal cysteine and phenylalanine, the CDR3 comprises 12 residues. Only CDR3 DNA remains: 36 bases, in frame from the first base. CDR1 and CDR2 were assigned from the germline V gene as MGHRA and YSYEKL. Trimming takes 3 bases from V and 8 bases from J, and the germline ends sit 8 bases apart. CD8 naive samples consisted of CD45RO-negative cells that were positively selected for CCR7, yielding a CD45RA+CCR7+ population without TemRA cells. The donors were healthy, HIV-negative adults who had no recently reported acute infections or vaccinations. Only Caucasian adults living in Nashville, Tennessee, USA were represented among the donors. Blood was collected by leukapheresis, and PBMCs were isolated by Ficoll-Histopaque density gradient centrifugation and then cryopreserved in liquid nitrogen vapor phase. Analytical flow cytometry was used to check the purity and quantity of each magnetically sorted T cell population. Each sorted fraction had its genomic DNA isolated and then quantified by UV absorbance on a Nanodrop 2000c.

Worth noting for this clone: No cognate antigen has been identified for it. No much larger clonotype is one base removed from it; base qualities were not supplied.

The chain is assembled from TRBV4-1 and TRBJ2-4; the D gene cannot be named for sure. The sequence came from a man between 18 and 35 years old in good health. Some clones in this sample may be carry-over from other donors' samples. Sample: naive CD8+ T cells from PBMCs. According to the study, the label for this sample's cell subset or site signals: CD45RA+CCR7+. The CDR3 has the sequence CASSQDGDIQYF. Here is the DNA: TGCGCCAGCAGCCAGGACGGCGACATTCAGTACTTC.